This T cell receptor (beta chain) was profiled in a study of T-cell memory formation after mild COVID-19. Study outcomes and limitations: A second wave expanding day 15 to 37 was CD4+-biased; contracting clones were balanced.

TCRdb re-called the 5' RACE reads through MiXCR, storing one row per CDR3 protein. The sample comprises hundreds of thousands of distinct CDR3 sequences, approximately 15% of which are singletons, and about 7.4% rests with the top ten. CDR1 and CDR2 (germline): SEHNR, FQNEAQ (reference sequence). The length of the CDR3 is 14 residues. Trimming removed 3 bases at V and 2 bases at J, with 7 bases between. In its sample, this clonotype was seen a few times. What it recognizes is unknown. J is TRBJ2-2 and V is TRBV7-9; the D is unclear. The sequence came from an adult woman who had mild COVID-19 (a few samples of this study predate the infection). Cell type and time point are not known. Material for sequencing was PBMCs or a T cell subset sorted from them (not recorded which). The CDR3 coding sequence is TGTGCCAGCAGCTTCGAGATTAACACCGGGGAGCTGTTTTTT. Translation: CASSFEINTGELFF.